The 14 T cell receptor beta chains presented below share a single source sample, sequenced in a study of metastatic and nonmetastatic thyroid tumors. Thyroid surgery was preceded by no treatment in any patient. TCRdb called clones again from the PCR reads with MiXCR. The sample contains 11,000 or so clones, 30% to 35% of which appear only once. Source material: tumor tissue. The receptors were gathered from a female donor with papillary thyroid cancer or a benign thyroid nodule (not recorded which). Some clones in this sample may be carry-over from other donors' samples.

The chain has TRBV4-2 and TRBJ2-6; D perhaps matches TRBD1 (6 bases). Deletions cut 3 bases from V and 0 bases from J, with 12 bases between. The CDR3 loop spans 17 amino acids. In germline, CDR1 is LGHNA, CDR2 YNFKEQ. This CDR3 reads CASSQPTGSSGANVLTF. CDR3 nucleotide sequence: TGTGCCAGCAGCCAGCCAACAGGGAGCTCTGGGGCCAACGTCCTGACTTTC.

This clone ranks as medium-sized. The chain uses TRBV6-2 or TRBV6-3 and TRBJ2-3; 14 nucleotides match TRBD2. J was trimmed by 4 bases and V by 6 bases; bases with no gene match: 12. CDR3 length equals 18 residues. CDR1 is MNHEY, CDR2 SVGEGT, per germline. In DNA form, the CDR3 reads TGTGCCAGCAGGCCGACTAGCGGGAGGGCCCAGTTGGCAGATACGCAGTATTTT. Translated, it gives CASRPTSGRAQLADTQYF.

In its sample, this clone ranks as medium-sized. V gene TRBV6-1 combines with J gene TRBJ2-7; 12 nucleotides align to TRBD2. The CDR3 extends over 14 amino acids. The V gene's germline CDR1 is MNHNS and CDR2 SASEGT. The trim removed 7 bases at V and 2 bases at J, leaving 3 bases unmatched. The CDR3 DNA sequence: TGTGCCAGCAAAACTAGCGGGAGGACCTACGAGCAGTACTTC. It translates to CASKTSGRTYEQYF.

The V and J genes are TRBV10-2 and TRBJ1-2; no definite D call. Germline loops: CDR1 WSHSY, CDR2 SAAADI. This CDR3 is built from 13 residues. V lost 5 bases and J lost 1, with 8 bases in between. The CDR3 here is CASSRSDNYGYTF. In DNA form, the CDR3 reads TGCGCCAGCAGTCGGTCAGATAACTATGGCTACACCTTC.

The V and J genes are TRBV2 and TRBJ1-2; D gene uncertain. Germline CDR1 reads SNHLY; CDR2 reads FYNNEI. The CDR3 runs to 16 residues. V dropped 8 bases and J dropped 4 bases, with 23 bases sitting between them. In DNA, the CDR3 is TGTGCCAGCCACCTAAGTGGACGGGTGACTTCCTATGGCTACACCTTC. Encoded protein: CASHLSGRVTSYGYTF.

This clone was counted only a few times. The chain couples TRBV6-1 to TRBJ1-1; 7 bases map to TRBD1. CDR3 length: 15 residues. Germline V gives CDR1 MNHNS, CDR2 SASEGT. Trimming at V came to 6 bases and at J to 3 bases, leaving 10 bases not matched to a gene. CDR3 in amino acids: CASRQTTGWDTEAFF. In DNA form, the CDR3 reads TGTGCCAGCAGGCAGACGACAGGGTGGGACACTGAAGCTTTCTTT.

The chain carries TRBV5-1 and TRBJ1-4; no definite D call. Deletions cut 4 bases from V and 2 bases from J, with 15 bases between. This CDR3 contains 16 residues. The germline V gene has CDR1 SGHRS and CDR2 YFSETQ. The CDR3: CASSQGRSVTNEKLFF. CDR3 coding DNA: TGCGCCAGCAGCCAAGGGCGAAGTGTGACTAATGAAAAACTGTTTTTT.

The chain has TRBV10-1 and TRBJ1-6, with D maybe TRBD1 (6 bases). Germline V gene lookup returns CDR1 WNHNN and CDR2 SYGVQD (reference sequence). The CDR3 covers 16 residues. V lost 0 bases and J lost 6, with 12 bases in between. The CDR3 is CASSESSVRGNSPLHF. The CDR3 nucleotides read TGCGCCAGCAGTGAGTCGTCTGTCAGGGGTAATTCACCCCTCCACTTT.

This clone is categorized as large. The chain uses TRBV12-3 or TRBV12-4 and TRBJ2-2; no reliable D call. The CDR3 extends over 16 amino acids. The V end was cut by 1 base, the J end by 10 bases, with 19 bases between. CDR3 sequence (DNA): TGTGCCAGCAGTTTAGGGGCTGAGACCTATGGCGAGGAGCTGTTTTTT. Its translation is CASSLGAETYGEELFF.

In its sample, this clone was seen a few times. The chain carries TRBV6-4 and TRBJ2-1, with 14 bases fitting TRBD2. V dropped 0 bases and J dropped 4; count of bases not matched to a gene: 2. The CDR3 has 17 residues. The V gene's germline CDR1 is MRHNA and CDR2 SNTAGT. CDR3 loop: CASSDSGTSGSYNEQFF. The CDR3 nucleotides are TGTGCCAGCAGTGACTCCGGGACTAGCGGGAGTTACAATGAGCAGTTCTTC.

This clone was picked up one time. The chain is built from TRBV5-1 and TRBJ2-7; a weak D match, TRBD1 (5 bases). Deletions cut 3 bases from V and 3 bases from J, with 13 bases between. CDR3 size: 14 residues. Germline-derived CDR1 and CDR2 are SGHRS and YFSETQ. CDR3 DNA: TGCGCCAGCAGCTGGGGCAGGTTCGGCTACGAGCAGTACTTC. It is translated as CASSWGRFGYEQYF.

The chain employs TRBV15 and TRBJ2-7; D assignment may be TRBD1 or TRBD2 (5 bases each). In germline, CDR1 is LNHNV, CDR2 YYDKDF (reference sequence). V was clipped by 0 bases and J by 1 base, with 7 bases between them. The CDR3 is made up of 14 amino acids. The CDR3 here is CATSREGPSYEQYF. In DNA, the CDR3 is TGTGCCACCAGCAGAGAGGGACCATCCTACGAGCAGTACTTC. The whole variable domain, remainder taken from reference TRBV15 and TRBJ2-7, is DAMVIQNPRYQVTQFGKPVTLSCSQTLNHNVMYWYQQKSSQAPKLLFHYYDKDFNNEADTPDNFQSRRPNTSFCFLDIRSPGLGDTAMYLCATSREGPSYEQYFGPGTRLTVT.

This CDR3 is CASSISGGENQPQHF. The CDR3 coding sequence is TGTGCCAGTAGTATATCCGGGGGAGAGAATCAGCCCCAGCATTTT. V usage is TRBV19 and J usage is TRBJ1-5; a weak D match, TRBD1 (5 bases). CDR1 is LNHDA and CDR2 is SQIVND in the germline V gene (reference sequence). The CDR3 spans 15 residues. V shed 2 bases and J shed 4 bases, with 12 bases lying between them.

This clone ranks as medium-sized (0.01 to 0.1%). The rearrangement uses TRBV6-1 and TRBJ1-1, with 11 bases aligning to TRBD1. Germline trimming cut 8 bases from V and 5 bases from J; bases unmatched to any gene: 13. This CDR3 has 16 residues. CDR1 is MNHNS, CDR2 SASEGT, per germline. CDR3 region: CASGSLGQGARTEAFF. CDR3 nucleotide sequence: TGTGCCAGCGGATCCTTAGGACAGGGGGCGCGTACTGAAGCTTTCTTT.